These T cell receptor beta chains were read from a single sample in a study of shared clonotypes between healthy human individuals. Libraries were prepared by immunoSEQ multiplex PCR; TCRdb keeps only in-frame clonotypes and omits some of them. This table has about 2 million clones, over 85% appearing once. The source material was naive CD4+ T cells sorted from blood. The receptors were sampled from a man younger than 30 in good health. The CDR3 runs from the conserved cysteine through the conserved F or W. The D gene is left open where the match is weak. Size tells how often a clone was seen (once, few, many) or the class of an expanded clone, and some rows leave it out.

clone size,V gene,J gene,D gene,CDR3 DNA,CDR3 protein
NA,TRBV6-1,TRBJ1-4,NA,TGTGCCAGCAGTGAACCTTCTGTGGTGGGCAGCTCCAATGAAAAACTGTTTTTT,CASSEPSVVGSSNEKLFF
NA,TRBV4-1,TRBJ1-2,TRBD1,TGCGCCAGCAGCCAAGCCCGGACAGGGGGCCTGGGCTACACCTTC,CASSQARTGGLGYTF
NA,TRBV6-5,TRBJ2-1,TRBD2,TGTGCCAGCAGTTACTCGACGACTAGCGGGAGGGCCAAGCAGTTCTTC,CASSYSTTSGRAKQFF
NA,TRBV28,TRBJ1-3,NA,TGTGCCAGCAGTTTTCGAGTCCTCGGGGGGCTGTCTGGAAACACCATATATTTT,CASSFRVLGGLSGNTIYF
NA,TRBV10-3,TRBJ1-3,NA,TGTGCCATCAGTGAGGGAGGGGGATCTGGAAACACCATATATTTT,CAISEGGGSGNTIYF
once,TRBV5-1,TRBJ2-7,TRBD1,TGCGCCAGCAGCTTAGGGGGGACAGGTACCGACGAGCAGTACTTC,CASSLGGTGTDEQYF
NA,TRBV18,TRBJ2-1,NA,TGTGCCAGCTCACCACAGGACTCCTCTGAAGAGCAGTTCTTC,CASSPQDSSEEQFF
NA,TRBV6-6,TRBJ1-5,TRBD1,TGTGCCAGCAGGCCGGACAGGGCGGGCAATCAGCCCCAGCATTTT,CASRPDRAGNQPQHF
NA,TRBV5-1,TRBJ2-7,TRBD1,TGCGCCAGCAGCCCAGAGGGGGCGATCAACGAGCAGTACTTC,CASSPEGAINEQYF
NA,TRBV7-9,TRBJ1-5,NA,TGTGCCAGCAGCCTGGTCAATCAGCCCCAGCATTTT,CASSLVNQPQHF
NA,TRBV7-9,TRBJ1-1,NA,TGTGCCAGCAGCTTAGGTCAGTCTGAAGCTTTCTTT,CASSLGQSEAFF
NA,TRBV9,TRBJ1-2,NA,TGTGCCAGCAGCGTAGTCCCGGAGCGGGGCTACACCTTC,CASSVVPERGYTF
NA,TRBV18,TRBJ2-7,NA,TGTGCCAGCTCACCACTCGCTAGCTACGAGCAGTACTTC,CASSPLASYEQYF
NA,TRBV2,TRBJ2-7,NA,TGTGCCAGCAGTGAGTCGCCCGGAATCTACGAGCAGTACTTC,CASSESPGIYEQYF
NA,TRBV9,TRBJ2-7,TRBD1,TGTGCCAGCAGCGCTGCGTTAGGGACAGCCTACGAGCAGTACTTC,CASSAALGTAYEQYF
NA,TRBV5-4,TRBJ2-5,NA,TGTGCCAGCAGCCTCGCAGGGCAGTCTCAAGAGACCCAGTACTTC,CASSLAGQSQETQYF
NA,TRBV6-1,TRBJ1-3,NA,TGTGCCAGCATCACACCCGGGCGGAGGGGAAACACCATATATTTT,CASITPGRRGNTIYF
NA,TRBV10-2,TRBJ1-1,NA,TGCGCCAGCAGGTCGCAGGGGAGCGGCACTGAAGCTTTCTTT,CASRSQGSGTEAFF
NA,TRBV6-5,TRBJ2-7,NA,TGTGCCAGCAAGAGAGCTCTTGGTAACGAGCAGTACTTC,CASKRALGNEQYF
NA,TRBV28,TRBJ1-1,NA,TGTGCCAGCAGTTTGTCCGGGACTGAAGCTTTCTTT,CASSLSGTEAFF
NA,TRBV14,TRBJ1-1,NA,TGTGCCAGCAGCCGTAACTGGGAGGGGATAGCTTTCTTT,CASSRNWEGIAFF
NA,TRBV6-5,TRBJ2-5,TRBD2,TGTGCCAGCGCCCCACTAACTAGCGGTTTACGGGGCCAGTACTTC,CASAPLTSGLRGQYF
NA,TRBV19,TRBJ1-6,NA,TGTGCCAGTAGAGCGAGCTCCTATAATTCACCCCTCCACTTT,CASRASSYNSPLHF
NA,TRBV18,TRBJ1-6,TRBD1,TGTGCCAGCTCACCCCTGGGACAGGGGGCGAATTCACCCCTCCACTTT,CASSPLGQGANSPLHF
NA,TRBV9,TRBJ2-1,TRBD2,TGTGCCAGCAGTGGACTAGCGGGAGTTGGGAATGAGCAGTTCTTC,CASSGLAGVGNEQFF
few,TRBV6-6,TRBJ1-6,NA,TGTGCCAGCAGTTATTCCGGACCCCTCCACTTT,CASSYSGPLHF
NA,TRBV5-6,TRBJ2-6,NA,TGTGCCAGCAGCCGACGTACCTCTGGGGCCAACGTCCTGACTTTC,CASSRRTSGANVLTF
NA,TRBV5-6,TRBJ1-2,NA,TGTGCCAGCAGCTTATCAGGGATTGACTATGGCTACACCTTC,CASSLSGIDYGYTF
NA,TRBV5-6,TRBJ1-6,TRBD1,TGTGCCAGCAGCTTGGACAGGGGGCGAACGGATTCACCCCTCCACTTT,CASSLDRGRTDSPLHF
NA,TRBV7-2,TRBJ1-5,TRBD1,TGTGCCAGCAGCTTAGCCGGGACAGGGAGAAGGCGACAGCCCCAGCATTTT,CASSLAGTGRRRQPQHF
once,TRBV5-6,TRBJ2-5,NA,TGTGCCAGCAGCAGGGGGGGCCTGGAGACCCAGTACTTC,CASSRGGLETQYF
NA,TRBV7-3,TRBJ2-3,NA,TGTGCCAGCAGCTTAACGAATTCGGATACGCAGTATTTT,CASSLTNSDTQYF